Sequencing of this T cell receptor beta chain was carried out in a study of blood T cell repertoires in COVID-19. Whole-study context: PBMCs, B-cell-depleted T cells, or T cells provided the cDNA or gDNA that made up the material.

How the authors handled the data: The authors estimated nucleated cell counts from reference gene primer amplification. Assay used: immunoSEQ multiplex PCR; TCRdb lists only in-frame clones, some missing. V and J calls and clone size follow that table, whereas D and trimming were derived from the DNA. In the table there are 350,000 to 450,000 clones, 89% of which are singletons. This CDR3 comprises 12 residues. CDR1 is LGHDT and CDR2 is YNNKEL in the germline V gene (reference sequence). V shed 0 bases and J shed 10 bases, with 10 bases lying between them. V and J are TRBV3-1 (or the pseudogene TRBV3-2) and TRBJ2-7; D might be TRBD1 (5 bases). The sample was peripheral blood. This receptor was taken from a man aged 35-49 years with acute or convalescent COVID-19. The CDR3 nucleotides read TGTGCCAGCAGCCAAGATTGGGGCGTACAGTACTTC. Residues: CASSQDWGVQYF.